This T cell receptor beta chain is drawn from a study of T-cell reconstitution after alpha-beta-depleted transplantation in children. Regarding the study as a whole: The origin of high day-60 TCRbeta diversity in some patients lay in surviving recipient T cells and thymic progenitors. One year after transplant, T-cell counts and diversity came mostly from newly produced T cells.

This CDR3 is built from 16 residues. The germline CDR1 and CDR2 sequences are MNHEY and SMNVEV (reference sequence). Unmatched junction bases numbered 7, after V lost 0 bases and J lost 4 bases. As it was prepared, the TCRbeta library received unique molecular identifiers. Each CDR3 protein gets one entry after TCRdb re-called the PCR reads with MiXCR. The table shows 490,000 or so distinct CDR3 sequences, with roughly 10% occurring only once. This clonotype was seen ten or more times. The antigen is undetermined. Here the sequenced sample was PBMCs, taken before TCRalphabeta/CD19-depleted stem cell transplant. This receptor was taken from a child aged 2-15 years with inherited bone marrow failure, due to receive a stem cell transplant. The chain joins TRBV27 to TRBJ2-7; 9 nucleotides agree with TRBD1. The CDR3 here is CASSLSKGTGLYEQYF. The CDR3, as DNA: TGTGCCAGCAGTTTATCGAAGGGGACAGGGCTGTACGAGCAGTACTTC.